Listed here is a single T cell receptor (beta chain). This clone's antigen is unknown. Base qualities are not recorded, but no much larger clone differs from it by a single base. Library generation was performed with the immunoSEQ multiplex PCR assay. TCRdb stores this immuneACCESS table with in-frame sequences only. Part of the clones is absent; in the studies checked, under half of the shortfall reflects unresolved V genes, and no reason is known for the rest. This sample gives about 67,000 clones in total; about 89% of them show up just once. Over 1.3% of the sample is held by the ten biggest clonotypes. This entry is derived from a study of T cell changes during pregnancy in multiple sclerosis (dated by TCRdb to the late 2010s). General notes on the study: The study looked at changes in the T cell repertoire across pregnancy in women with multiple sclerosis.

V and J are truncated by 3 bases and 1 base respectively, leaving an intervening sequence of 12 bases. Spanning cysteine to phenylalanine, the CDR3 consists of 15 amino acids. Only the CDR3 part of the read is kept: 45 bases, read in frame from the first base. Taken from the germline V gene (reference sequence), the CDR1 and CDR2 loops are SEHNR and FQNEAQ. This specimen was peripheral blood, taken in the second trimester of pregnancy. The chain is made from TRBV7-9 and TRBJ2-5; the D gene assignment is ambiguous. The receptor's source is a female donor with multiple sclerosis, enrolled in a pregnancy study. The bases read TGTGCCAGCAGCTTGTACAGTTATAGCCAAGAGACCCAGTACTTC. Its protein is CASSLYSYSQETQYF.